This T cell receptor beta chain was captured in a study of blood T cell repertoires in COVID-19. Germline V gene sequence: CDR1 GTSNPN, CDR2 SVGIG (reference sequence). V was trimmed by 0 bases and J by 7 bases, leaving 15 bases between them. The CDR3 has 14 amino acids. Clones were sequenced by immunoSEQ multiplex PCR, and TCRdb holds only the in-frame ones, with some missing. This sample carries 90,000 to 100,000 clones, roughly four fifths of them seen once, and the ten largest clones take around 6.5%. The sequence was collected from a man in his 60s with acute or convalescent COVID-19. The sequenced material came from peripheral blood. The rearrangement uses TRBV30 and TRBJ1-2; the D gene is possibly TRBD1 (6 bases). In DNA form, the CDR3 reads TGTGCCTGGAGTGTCCAACAGGGAATGAGTGGCTACACCTTC. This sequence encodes CAWSVQQGMSGYTF.